The T cell receptor (beta chain) described here comes from a study of CD8+ T cells in alopecia areata (dated by TCRdb to 2017 to 2018). Regarding the research as a whole: Treated patients were enrolled in an open-label pilot trial of oral tofacitinib, 5 to 10 mg twice daily, for moderate-to-severe alopecia areata. immunoSEQ multiplex PCR using 35 Vbeta forward primers and 13 Jbeta reverse primers was used to amplify TCRbeta CDR3 regions. RNA came from the PAXgene miRNA kit for fixed scalp, the miRNeasy kit for PBMCs, and the RNeasy kit for mouse skin. Tofacitinib was given for 6 to 18 months, followed by 6 months of follow-up off drug to assess delayed response and recurrence. On the human side, TCRbeta sequencing was run on scalp tissue and on sorted CD4+ and CD8+ peripheral blood T cells from healthy controls and from alopecia areata patients with either patchy or totalis/universalis disease. Biopsies were taken from tofacitinib-treated patients at baseline and at 4 and 24 weeks of treatment, and a later scalp biopsy was taken in several of the tofacitinib-treated patients. The study used high-throughput TCRbeta sequencing to examine T cell clonal expansion in alopecia areata, in both the C3H/HeJ mouse model and human patients. Clonality in the scalp was compared among normal scalp (n=4), patchy alopecia areata scalp (n=8), and alopecia totalis/universalis scalp (n=8). Disease severity in treated patients was measured with the SALT score, which quantifies the percentage of affected scalp surface area. Overall study results and their limits: Shared TCR sequences between patients were less evident than in mice, which may be partly attributable to HLA diversity in the patient population. Unlike mouse skin, where gammadelta T cells dominate, normal human skin contains resident alphabeta T cells that get sequenced too, which complicates analysis of the scalp TCR repertoire. Compared with normal scalp, lesional scalp had higher clonality and more expanded CD8+ clones, particularly in alopecia totalis/universalis, a pattern that suggests antigenic drive. Tofacitinib significantly lowered scalp clonality and the number of expanded CD8+ clones among the top 100 scalp clones. During tofacitinib treatment, many expanded lesional clones remained in scalp and blood, and this persistence may partly explain relapse after treatment is stopped. The treated cohort was small, with a single nonresponder, so links between baseline CD8+ expansion and response need larger studies.

From cysteine to phenylalanine, the CDR3 is 15 amino acids long. The DNA shown is the 45-base CDR3, in frame from base 1. V is trimmed back by 4 bases and J by 13 bases, and the junction contains 9 bases that no gene match accounts for. CDR1 and CDR2 were assigned from the germline V gene as SGHVS and FQNEAQ. Notes on this clone: What antigen it recognizes has not been identified. The input lacks base qualities; no much larger clone sits a single base away.

Receptors were amplified or captured by the immunoSEQ multiplex PCR assay. For TCR sequencing, RNA was extracted from every sample and reverse transcribed into cDNA to serve as template. First-strand cDNA was synthesized using SuperScript III with a 2:1 mix of oligo-dT and random hexamers. A synthetic immune receptor repertoire was used to measure amplification bias, and any remaining bias was corrected computationally. Concerning the study's data processing: Raw reads were preprocessed to remove errors, and CDR3 was defined by IMGT conventions from the conserved cysteine to phenylalanine. Clonality was computed as 1 minus the Shannon entropy, with the entropy normalized by log2 of the number of productive unique TCRs. CD4 or CD8 identity of scalp clones was inferred by cross-referencing scalp TCRbeta sequences with sorted blood CD4 and CD8 repertoires. This is the immuneACCESS table as TCRdb keeps it, with only in-frame sequences that have V and J called. A part of the clones is gone; compared with another copy, unresolved V genes explain less than half, and the rest is unexplained. The DNA gave D and trimming, while V, J and clone size come from that table. For this sample the table gives 85,000 to 95,000 clones, of which over 70% were detected only once. The ten largest clones add up to around 16% of the sample.

The treatment or condition label for this specimen denotes: oral pan-JAK inhibitor, 5-10 mg twice daily. Lesional scalp punch biopsies and peripheral blood were collected from alopecia areata patients. PBMCs were isolated by density centrifugation and stained for CD3, CD4 and CD8, after which CD4+ and CD8+ T cells were sorted on a FACSAria. Sequencing was performed on CD8+ T cells sorted from blood, taken at week 44, from a patient treated with tofacitinib. The chain employs TRBV7-8 and TRBJ2-4; 14 bases in the junction line up with TRBD2. The origin of this receptor is a human donor with alopecia areata. The CDR3 is CASSSSTSGGALQYF. The nucleotides read TGTGCCAGCAGCTCGTCGACTAGCGGGGGGGCATTACAGTACTTC.